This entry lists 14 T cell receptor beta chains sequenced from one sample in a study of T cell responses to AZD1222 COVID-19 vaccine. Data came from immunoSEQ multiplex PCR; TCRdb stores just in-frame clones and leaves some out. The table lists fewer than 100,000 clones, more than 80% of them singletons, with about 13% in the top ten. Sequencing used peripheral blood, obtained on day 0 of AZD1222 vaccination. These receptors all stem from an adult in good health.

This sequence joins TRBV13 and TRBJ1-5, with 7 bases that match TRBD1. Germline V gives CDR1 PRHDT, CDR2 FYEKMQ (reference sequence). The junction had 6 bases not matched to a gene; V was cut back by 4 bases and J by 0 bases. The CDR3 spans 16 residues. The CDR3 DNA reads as TGTGCCAGCAGCTCTAGGGGGACAGCTAGCAATCAGCCCCAGCATTTT. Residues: CASSSRGTASNQPQHF. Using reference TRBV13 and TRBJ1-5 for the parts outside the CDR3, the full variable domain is AAGVIQSPRHLIKEKRETATLKCYPIPRHDTVYWYQQGPGQDPQFLISFYEKMQSDKGSIPDRFSAQQFSDYHSELNMSSLELGDSALYFCASSSRGTASNQPQHFGDGTRLSIL.

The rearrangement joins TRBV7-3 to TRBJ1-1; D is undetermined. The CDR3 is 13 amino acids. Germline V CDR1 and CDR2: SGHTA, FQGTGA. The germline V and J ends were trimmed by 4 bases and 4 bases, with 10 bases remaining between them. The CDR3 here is CASSSVASTEAFF. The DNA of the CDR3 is TGTGCCAGCAGCTCGGTGGCGTCCACTGAAGCTTTCTTT.

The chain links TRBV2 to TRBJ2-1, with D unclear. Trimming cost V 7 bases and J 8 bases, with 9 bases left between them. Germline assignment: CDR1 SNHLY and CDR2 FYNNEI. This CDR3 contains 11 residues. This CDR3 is CASKSFDEQFF. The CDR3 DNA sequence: TGTGCCAGCAAGAGTTTCGATGAGCAGTTCTTC.

DNA for the CDR3: TGCGCCAGCAGCCAAGACCGAATCGCCACCATTTCCTACGAGCAGTACTTC. It specifies CASSQDRIATISYEQYF. This chain connects TRBV4-3 to TRBJ2-7; D not resolved. Germline loops: CDR1 LGHNA, CDR2 YSLEER. The CDR3 length is 17 residues. The V and J ends lost 0 bases and 1 base respectively, with 16 bases between them.

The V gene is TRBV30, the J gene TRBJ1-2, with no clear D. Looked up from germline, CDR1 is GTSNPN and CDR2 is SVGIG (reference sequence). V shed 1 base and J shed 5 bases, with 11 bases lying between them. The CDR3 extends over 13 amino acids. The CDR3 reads CAWSGTVGYGYTF. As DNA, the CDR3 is TGTGCCTGGAGTGGGACCGTTGGATATGGCTACACCTTC.

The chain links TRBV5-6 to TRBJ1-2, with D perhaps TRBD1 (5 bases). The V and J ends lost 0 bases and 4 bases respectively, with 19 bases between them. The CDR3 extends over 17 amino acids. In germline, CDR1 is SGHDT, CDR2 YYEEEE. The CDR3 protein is CASSLGVRGPTTYGYTF. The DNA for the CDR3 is TGTGCCAGCAGCTTGGGGGTGAGGGGTCCCACCACCTATGGCTACACCTTC.

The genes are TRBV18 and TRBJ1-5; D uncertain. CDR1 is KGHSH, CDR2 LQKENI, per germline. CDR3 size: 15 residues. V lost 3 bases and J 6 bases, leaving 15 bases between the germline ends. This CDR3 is CASSPNSLASQPQHF. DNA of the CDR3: TGTGCCAGCTCACCCAACAGCTTAGCCTCTCAGCCCCAGCATTTT.

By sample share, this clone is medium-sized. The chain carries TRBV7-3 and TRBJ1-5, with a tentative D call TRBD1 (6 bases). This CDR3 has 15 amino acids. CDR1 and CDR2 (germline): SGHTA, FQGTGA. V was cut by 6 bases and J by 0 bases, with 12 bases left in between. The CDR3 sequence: CASSRDIYSNQPQHF. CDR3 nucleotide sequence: TGTGCCAGCAGTCGGGACATCTATAGCAATCAGCCCCAGCATTTT.

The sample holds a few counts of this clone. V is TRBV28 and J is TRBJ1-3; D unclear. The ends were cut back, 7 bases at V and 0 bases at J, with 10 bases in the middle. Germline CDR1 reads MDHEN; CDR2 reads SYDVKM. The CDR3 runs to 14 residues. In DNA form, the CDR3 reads TGTGCCAGCACCCGAGGGAGCTCTGGAAACACCATATATTTT. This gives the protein CASTRGSSGNTIYF.

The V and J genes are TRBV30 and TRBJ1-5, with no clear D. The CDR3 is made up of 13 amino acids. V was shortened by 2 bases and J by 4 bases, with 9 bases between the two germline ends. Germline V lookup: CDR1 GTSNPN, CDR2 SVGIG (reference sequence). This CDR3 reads CAWSPGVNQPQHF. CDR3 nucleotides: TGTGCCTGGAGTCCGGGAGTTAATCAGCCCCAGCATTTT.

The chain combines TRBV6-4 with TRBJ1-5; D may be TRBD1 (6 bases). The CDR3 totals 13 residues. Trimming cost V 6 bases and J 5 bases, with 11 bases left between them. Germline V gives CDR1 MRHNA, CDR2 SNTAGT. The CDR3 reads CASSEQGDQPQHF. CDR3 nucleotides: TGTGCCAGCAGCGAACAGGGCGATCAGCCCCAGCATTTT.

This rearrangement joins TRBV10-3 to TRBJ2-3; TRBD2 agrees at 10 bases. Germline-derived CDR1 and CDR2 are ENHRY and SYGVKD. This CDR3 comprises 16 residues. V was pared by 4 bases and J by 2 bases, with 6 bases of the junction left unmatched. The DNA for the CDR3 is TGTGCCATCAGTGCGATACTAGCGGGAACCACAGATACGCAGTATTTT. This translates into CAISAILAGTTDTQYF.

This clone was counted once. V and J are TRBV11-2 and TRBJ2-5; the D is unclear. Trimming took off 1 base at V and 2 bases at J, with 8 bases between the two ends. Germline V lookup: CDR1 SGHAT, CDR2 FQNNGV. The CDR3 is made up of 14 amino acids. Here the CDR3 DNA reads TGTGCCAGCAGCTTAGGGCTTCTGCAAGAGACCCAGTACTTC. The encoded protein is CASSLGLLQETQYF.

The CDR3, as DNA: TGTGCCAGTAGTATAAGTGCCGGCGGGAGTATCTACGAGCAGTACTTC. Its translation: CASSISAGGSIYEQYF. The chain carries TRBV19 and TRBJ2-7; 7 positions agree with TRBD2. CDR1 is LNHDA, CDR2 SQIVND, per germline (reference sequence). The CDR3 extends over 16 amino acids. J gave up 3 bases and V 2 bases, and 10 bases lay outside the gene matches. Based on the CDR3 plus reference TRBV19 and TRBJ2-7, the full variable domain is DGGITQSPKYLFRKEGQNVTLSCEQNLNHDAMYWYRQDPGQGLRLIYYSQIVNDFQKGDIAEGYSVSREKKESFPLTVTSAQKNPTAFYLCASSISAGGSIYEQYFGPGTRLTVT.